What follows are 11 T cell receptor beta chains derived from one specimen sequenced in a study of T cell responses to AZD1222 COVID-19 vaccine. Here immunoSEQ multiplex PCR was the method, and the copy in TCRdb shows in-frame clones only, minus some. This table has about 120,000 clones, approximately 91% appearing once. This sample comprised peripheral blood, obtained on day 0 of AZD1222 vaccination. The receptors originated from an adult in good health.

The V and J genes are TRBV4-1 and TRBJ1-4; D is possibly TRBD1 (6 bases). V lost 6 bases and J lost 3, with 14 bases in between. The germline V gene has CDR1 MGHRA and CDR2 YSYEKL. The CDR3 length is 15 residues. The CDR3 region is CASRILGTPNEKLFF. The DNA of the CDR3 is TGCGCCAGCAGAATCCTAGGGACACCTAATGAAAAACTGTTTTTT.

This clone was recorded once. V is TRBV12-3 or TRBV12-4 and J is TRBJ1-1; D is unresolved. The germline V and J ends were trimmed by 0 bases and 9 bases, with 11 bases remaining between them. The CDR3 loop spans 13 amino acids. CDR3 protein: CASSLAGREQAFF. The CDR3 coding sequence is TGTGCCAGCAGTTTAGCGGGGAGGGAGCAAGCTTTCTTT.

The chain recombines TRBV19 with TRBJ1-2; D unresolved. Trimming took off 0 bases at V and 0 bases at J, with 2 bases between the two ends. In germline, CDR1 is LNHDA, CDR2 SQIVND (reference sequence). The CDR3 consists of 13 residues. CDR3 amino acids: CASSIEANYGYTF. Here the CDR3 DNA reads TGTGCCAGTAGTATAGAAGCTAACTATGGCTACACCTTC.

The V and J genes are TRBV18 and TRBJ2-2; TRBD2 aligns across 8 bases. Germline values: CDR1 KGHSH, CDR2 LQKENI. This CDR3 has 14 amino acids. Trimming removed 8 bases from V and 5 bases from J; junction bases left unmatched: 7. CDR3: CASRGLAQTGELFF. The CDR3 bases are TGTGCCAGCCGAGGACTAGCTCAGACCGGGGAGCTGTTTTTT.

The chain joins TRBV4-3 to TRBJ1-3; a possible D gene is TRBD1 (6 bases). Trimming left V 0 bases short and J 4 bases short, with 13 bases between. The germline V gene encodes CDR1 LGHNA and CDR2 YSLEER. The CDR3 sequence is 16 residues long. The DNA for the CDR3 is TGCGCCAGCAGCCAAGATTCACAGGGAAGGGGAAACACCATATATTTT. Its translation: CASSQDSQGRGNTIYF.

This rearrangement joins TRBV7-3 to TRBJ2-3; possibly TRBD1 or TRBD2 for D (5 bases each). V was clipped by 0 bases and J by 3 bases, with 13 bases between them. The CDR3 runs to 16 residues. Germline-derived CDR1 and CDR2 are SGHTA and FQGTGA. The CDR3 region is CASSLTSVGATDTQYF. The DNA of the CDR3 is TGTGCCAGCAGCTTAACGTCCGTCGGGGCGACAGATACGCAGTATTTT. Full variable domain (rest looked up from reference TRBV7-3 and TRBJ2-3): GAGVSQTPSNKVTEKGKYVELRCDPISGHTALYWYRQSLGQGPEFLIYFQGTGAADDSGLPNDRFFAVRPEGSVSTLKIQRTERGDSAVYLCASSLTSVGATDTQYFGPGTRLTVL.

CDR3: CASSLTGGADYTF. Written as DNA, the CDR3 is TGTGCCAGCAGCTTGACAGGGGGCGCGGACTACACCTTC. V and J are TRBV14 and TRBJ1-2, with TRBD1 matching over 10 bases. J gave up 10 bases and V 5 bases, and 7 bases lay outside the gene matches. Germline V gene sequence: CDR1 SGHDN, CDR2 FVKESK. There are 13 residues in the CDR3.

A remark on this clone: One end of the junction fails to match germline, which may point to a read error. The DNA for the CDR3 is TGCGCCAGCAAGCTGTGCTTGCTACACTTC. This encodes CASKLCLLHF. This rearrangement joins TRBV10-1 to TRBJ2-7; D unclear. Germline V gene sequence: CDR1 WNHNN, CDR2 SYGVQD (reference sequence). The CDR3 extends over 10 amino acids.

The chain uses TRBV28 and TRBJ1-6; a possible D gene is TRBD1 (5 bases). Germline V lookup: CDR1 MDHEN, CDR2 SYDVKM. Trimming shortened V by 7 bases and J by 10 bases, and 23 bases separated the two germline ends. The CDR3 sequence is 16 residues long. CDR3 sequence: CASNPPGTAFWSPLHF. CDR3 nucleotide sequence: TGTGCCAGCAACCCACCCGGGACTGCCTTTTGGTCACCCCTCCACTTT.

V is TRBV12-3 or TRBV12-4 and J is TRBJ1-6, with D unclear. V lost 8 bases and J 8 bases, leaving 10 bases between the germline ends. The CDR3 sequence is 12 residues long. The CDR3 sequence is CASSRAYSPLHF. The CDR3 bases are TGTGCCAGCTCGCGGGCGTATTCACCCCTCCACTTT.

This rearrangement joins TRBV9 to TRBJ1-2, with D perhaps TRBD1 (6 bases). This CDR3 comprises 14 residues. V lost 3 bases and J 4 bases, leaving 13 bases between the germline ends. Germline CDR1 is SGDLS and CDR2 is YYNGEE. This CDR3 reads CASSATSGAYGYTF. Here the CDR3 DNA reads TGTGCCAGCAGCGCAACTTCAGGGGCCTATGGCTACACCTTC.